This T cell receptor (beta chain) emerged from a study of Ad26.COV2.S vaccination and SARS-CoV-2 variants. For the study at large: Vaccine-arm donor from the placebo-controlled COV1001 Ad26.COV2.S trial.

The assay was immunoSEQ multiplex PCR, and TCRdb's table has in-frame clones only and misses some. Of roughly 350,000 clones in the sample, about 87% were seen once. This CDR3 is 13 amino acids long. The V end lost 10 bases, the J end lost 8 bases, and 17 bases lay between the germline ends. This sample's treatment: some 19 received Ad26.COV2.S at low or high dose, single or two shots; 5 received placebo; per-sample allocation not given. The investigators took samples on day 63 after the first vaccine or placebo injection. J is TRBJ1-4 and V is TRBV12-3 or TRBV12-4; TRBD1 might be the D (5 bases). The clonotype originates from a person between 18 and 59 years old who received the Ad26.COV2.S COVID-19 vaccine or a placebo. The specimen was peripheral blood, collected in a trial of Ad26.COV2.S vaccine versus placebo. CDR3 region: CAITRDEREKLFF. The CDR3 nucleotides are TGTGCCATCACCCGGGACGAAAGGGAAAAACTGTTTTTT.